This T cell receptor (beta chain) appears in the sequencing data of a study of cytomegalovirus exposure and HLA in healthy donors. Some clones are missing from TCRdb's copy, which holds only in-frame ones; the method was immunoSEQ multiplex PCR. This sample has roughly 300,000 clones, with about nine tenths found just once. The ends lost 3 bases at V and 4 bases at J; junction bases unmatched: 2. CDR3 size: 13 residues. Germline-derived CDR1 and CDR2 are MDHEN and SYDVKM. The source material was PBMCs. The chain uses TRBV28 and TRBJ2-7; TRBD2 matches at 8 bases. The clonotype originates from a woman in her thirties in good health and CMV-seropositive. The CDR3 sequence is CASSFASGYEQYF. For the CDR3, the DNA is TGTGCCAGCAGTTTTGCTAGCGGGTACGAGCAGTACTTC.